This T cell receptor (beta chain) was sequenced during a study of cytomegalovirus exposure and HLA in healthy donors. This clone was seen a handful of times. Method: immunoSEQ multiplex PCR; TCRdb's copy keeps in-frame clones and lacks some. This table has about 150,000 clones, 80% to 90% appearing once. The sequence came from a woman aged 25 to 39 in good health and CMV-seropositive. The sample consisted of PBMCs.

The CDR3 sequence: CASSYSTGRGNTIYF. CDR3 nucleotides: TGTGCCAGCAGCTATTCGACAGGGCGGGGAAACACCATATATTTT. V usage is TRBV5-4 and J usage is TRBJ1-3; 7 bases are shared with TRBD1. The CDR3 consists of 15 residues. Losses at the gene ends were 3 bases for V and 4 bases for J; bases not matched to a gene: 7. Germline assignment: CDR1 SGHNT and CDR2 YYREEE (reference sequence).